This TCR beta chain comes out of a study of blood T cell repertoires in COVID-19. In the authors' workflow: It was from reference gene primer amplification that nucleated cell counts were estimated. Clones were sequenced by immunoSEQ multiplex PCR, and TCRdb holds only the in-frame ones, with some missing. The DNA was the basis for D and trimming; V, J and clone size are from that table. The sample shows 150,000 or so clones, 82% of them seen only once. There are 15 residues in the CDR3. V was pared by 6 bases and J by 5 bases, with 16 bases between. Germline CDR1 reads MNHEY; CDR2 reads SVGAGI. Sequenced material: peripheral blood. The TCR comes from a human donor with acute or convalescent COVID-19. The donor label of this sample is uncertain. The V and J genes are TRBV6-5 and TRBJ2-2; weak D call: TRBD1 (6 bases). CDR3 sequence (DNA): TGTGCCAGCAGCCCACAGGGCCTTCAAACCGGGGAGCTGTTTTTT. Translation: CASSPQGLQTGELFF.